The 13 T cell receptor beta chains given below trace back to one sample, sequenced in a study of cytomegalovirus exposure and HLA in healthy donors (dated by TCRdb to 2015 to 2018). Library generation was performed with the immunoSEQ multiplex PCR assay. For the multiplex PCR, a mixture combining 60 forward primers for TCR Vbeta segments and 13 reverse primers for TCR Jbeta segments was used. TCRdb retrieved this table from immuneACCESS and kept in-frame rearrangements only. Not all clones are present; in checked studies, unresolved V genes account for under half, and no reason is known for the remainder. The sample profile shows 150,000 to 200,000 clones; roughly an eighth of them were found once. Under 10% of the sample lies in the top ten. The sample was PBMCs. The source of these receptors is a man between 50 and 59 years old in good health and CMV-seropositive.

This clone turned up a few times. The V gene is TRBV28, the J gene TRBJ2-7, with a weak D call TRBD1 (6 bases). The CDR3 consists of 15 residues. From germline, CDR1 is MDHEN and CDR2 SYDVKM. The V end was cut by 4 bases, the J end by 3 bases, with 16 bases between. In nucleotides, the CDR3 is TGTGCCAGCAGTTCCTGGGACACAGCCAACTACGAGCAGTACTTC. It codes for CASSSWDTANYEQYF.

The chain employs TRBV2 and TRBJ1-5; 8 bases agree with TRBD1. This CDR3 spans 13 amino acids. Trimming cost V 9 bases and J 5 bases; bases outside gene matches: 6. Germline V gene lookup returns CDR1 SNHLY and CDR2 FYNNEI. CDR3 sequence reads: CASRTGSDQPQHF. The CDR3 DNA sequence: TGTGCCAGTAGGACAGGGAGCGATCAGCCCCAGCATTTT.

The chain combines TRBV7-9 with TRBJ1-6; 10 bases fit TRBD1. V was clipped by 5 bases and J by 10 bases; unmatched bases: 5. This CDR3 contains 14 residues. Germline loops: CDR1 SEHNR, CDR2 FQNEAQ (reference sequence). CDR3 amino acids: CASSRTGGGSPLHF. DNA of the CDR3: TGTGCCAGCAGCCGGACAGGGGGTGGGTCACCCCTCCACTTT.

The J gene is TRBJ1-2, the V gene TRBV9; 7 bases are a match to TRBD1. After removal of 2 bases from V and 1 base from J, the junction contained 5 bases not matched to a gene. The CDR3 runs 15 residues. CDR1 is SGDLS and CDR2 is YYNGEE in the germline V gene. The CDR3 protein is CASSVTGANNYGYTF. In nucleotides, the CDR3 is TGTGCCAGCAGCGTTACAGGGGCAAATAACTATGGCTACACCTTC.

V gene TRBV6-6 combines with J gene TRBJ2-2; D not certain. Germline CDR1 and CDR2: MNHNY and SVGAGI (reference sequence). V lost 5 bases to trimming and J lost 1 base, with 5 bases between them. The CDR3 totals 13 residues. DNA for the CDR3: TGTGCCAGCAGTCTCCTGAACACCGGGGAGCTGTTTTTT. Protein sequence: CASSLLNTGELFF.

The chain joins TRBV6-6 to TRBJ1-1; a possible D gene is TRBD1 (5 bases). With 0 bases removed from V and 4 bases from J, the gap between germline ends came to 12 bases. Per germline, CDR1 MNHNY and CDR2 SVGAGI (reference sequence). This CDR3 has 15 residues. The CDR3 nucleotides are TGTGCCAGCAGTTACTCGGAGGGGCTGAGCACTGAAGCTTTCTTT. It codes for CASSYSEGLSTEAFF.

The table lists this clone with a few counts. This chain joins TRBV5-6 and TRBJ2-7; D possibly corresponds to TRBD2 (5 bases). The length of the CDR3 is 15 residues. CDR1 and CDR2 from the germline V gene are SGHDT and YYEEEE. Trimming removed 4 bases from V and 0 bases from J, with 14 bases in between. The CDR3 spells CASSPTGFSSYEQYV. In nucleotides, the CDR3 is TGTGCCAGCAGCCCGACGGGATTCAGCTCCTACGAGCAGTACGTC.

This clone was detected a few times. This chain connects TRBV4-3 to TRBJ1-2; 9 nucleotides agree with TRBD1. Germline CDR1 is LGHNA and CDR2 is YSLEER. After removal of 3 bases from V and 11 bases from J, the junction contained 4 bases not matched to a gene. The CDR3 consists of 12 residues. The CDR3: CASSQGQGPYTF. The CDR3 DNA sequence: TGCGCCAGCAGCCAGGGACAGGGACCATACACCTTC.

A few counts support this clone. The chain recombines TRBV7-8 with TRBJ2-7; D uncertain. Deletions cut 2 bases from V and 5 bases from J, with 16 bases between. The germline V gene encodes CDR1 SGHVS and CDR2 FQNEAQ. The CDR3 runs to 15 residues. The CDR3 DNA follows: TGTGCCAGCAGCTTATGGGCAGGCCAAGGAAACGAGCAGTACGTC. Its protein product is CASSLWAGQGNEQYV.

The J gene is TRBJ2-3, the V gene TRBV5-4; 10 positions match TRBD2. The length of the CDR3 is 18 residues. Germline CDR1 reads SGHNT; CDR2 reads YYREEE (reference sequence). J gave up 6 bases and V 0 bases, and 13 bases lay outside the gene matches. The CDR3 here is CASSLGPQEAGGRDTQYF. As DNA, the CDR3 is TGTGCCAGCAGCTTGGGACCCCAGGAAGCGGGGGGGCGTGATACGCAGTATTTT.

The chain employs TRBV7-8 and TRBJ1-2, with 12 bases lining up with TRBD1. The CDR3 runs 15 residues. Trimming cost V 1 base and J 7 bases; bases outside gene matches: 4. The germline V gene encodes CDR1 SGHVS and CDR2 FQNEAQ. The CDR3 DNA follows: TGTGCCAGCAGCTTAGGGGACAGGGGGCACGGTGGCTACACCTTC. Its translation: CASSLGDRGHGGYTF.

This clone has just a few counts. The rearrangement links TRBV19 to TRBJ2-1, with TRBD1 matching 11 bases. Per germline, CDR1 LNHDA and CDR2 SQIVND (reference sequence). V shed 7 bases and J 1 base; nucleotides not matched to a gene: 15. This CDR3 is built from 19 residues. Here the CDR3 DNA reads TGTGCCAGTACCCCCAGGACAGGGGGCGCGAGTAGGTCCTACAATGAGCAGTTCTTC. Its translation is CASTPRTGGASRSYNEQFF.

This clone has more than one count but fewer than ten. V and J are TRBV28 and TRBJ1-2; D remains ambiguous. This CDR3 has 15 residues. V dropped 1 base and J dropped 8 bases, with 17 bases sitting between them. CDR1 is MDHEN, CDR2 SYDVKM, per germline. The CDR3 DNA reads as TGTGCCAGCAGTTTATTGAGGGCGTCGGTGGGGGGCTACACCTTC. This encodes CASSLLRASVGGYTF.